These 28 T cell receptor beta chains were sequenced from one sample in a study of T cell changes during pregnancy in multiple sclerosis. Clones were sequenced by immunoSEQ multiplex PCR, and TCRdb holds only the in-frame ones, with some missing. Among tens of thousands of clones listed, approximately 94% were seen once. The sample in question was CD4+ T cells from peripheral blood mononuclear cells, obtained after pregnancy. These receptors originate from a female donor with multiple sclerosis, enrolled in a pregnancy study.

V and J are TRBV5-6 and TRBJ2-2; the D is unclear. The CDR3 has 16 residues. Trimming cost V 4 bases and J 2 bases, with 15 bases left between them. Looked up from germline, CDR1 is SGHDT and CDR2 is YYEEEE. The CDR3 spells CASSAVGPGNTGELFF. The CDR3 DNA reads as TGTGCCAGCAGCGCAGTGGGTCCGGGTAACACCGGGGAGCTGTTTTTT.

V gene TRBV25-1 combines with J gene TRBJ2-7, with 9 bases that match TRBD1. CDR3 length: 16 residues. The germline V gene has CDR1 MGHDK and CDR2 SYGVNS. With 3 bases clipped from V and 4 bases from J, the junction kept 10 bases outside the gene matches. The CDR3 reads CASSDFRQGGSYEQYF. Here the CDR3 DNA reads TGTGCCAGCAGTGATTTTAGACAGGGGGGGTCTTACGAGCAGTACTTC.

J is TRBJ1-2 and V is TRBV10-1, with D possibly matching TRBD1 (6 bases). The V and J ends lost 10 bases and 1 base respectively, with 16 bases between them. The CDR3 loop spans 14 amino acids. Germline-derived CDR1 and CDR2 are WNHNN and SYGVQD (reference sequence). DNA for the CDR3: TGCGCCATCGTACAGGGTTTCGATAACTATGGCTACACCTTC. It yields the protein CAIVQGFDNYGYTF.

This chain connects TRBV7-9 to TRBJ1-1, with 8 bases aligning to TRBD1. This CDR3 has 14 amino acids. Losses at the gene ends were 5 bases for V and 0 bases for J; bases not matched to a gene: 2. Per the germline V gene, CDR1 is SEHNR and CDR2 is FQNEAQ (reference sequence). CDR3 sequence reads: CASSEQGVNTEAFF. For the CDR3, the DNA is TGTGCCAGCAGCGAACAGGGGGTGAACACTGAAGCTTTCTTT.

The CDR3 sequence: CASSVQYNSPLHF. CDR3 DNA sequence: TGTGCCAGCAGTGTACAGTATAATTCACCCCTCCACTTT. The chain uses TRBV6-1 and TRBJ1-6; no clear D. Germline V gives CDR1 MNHNS, CDR2 SASEGT. The CDR3 spans 13 residues. Trimming took 4 bases from V and 4 from J, leaving 5 bases between them.

This clone was observed once. The V and J genes are TRBV30 and TRBJ1-6, with D maybe TRBD1 (5 bases). The ends were cut back, 5 bases at V and 9 bases at J, with 11 bases in the middle. The V gene's germline CDR1 is GTSNPN and CDR2 SVGIG (reference sequence). The CDR3 consists of 12 residues. In DNA form, the CDR3 reads TGTGCCTGGGCCCCGGGGGTTTCACCCCTCCACTTT. Protein product: CAWAPGVSPLHF.

The CDR3: CASRGTGNTGELFF. The DNA for the CDR3 is TGTGCCAGCAGGGGGACAGGGAACACCGGGGAGCTGTTTTTT. V gene TRBV27 combines with J gene TRBJ2-2; 8 bases are a match to TRBD1. The CDR3 sequence is 14 residues long. Trimming removed 6 bases from V and 1 base from J; junction bases left unmatched: 1. CDR1 and CDR2 from the germline V gene are MNHEY and SMNVEV (reference sequence).

The chain carries TRBV27 and TRBJ1-5; TRBD1 matches 8 bases. V was clipped by 3 bases and J by 4 bases; unmatched bases: 8. Germline V CDR1 and CDR2: MNHEY, SMNVEV (reference sequence). There are 16 residues in the CDR3. CDR3 DNA sequence: TGTGCCAGCAGTTTCCTCCGGACAGGGCTGAATCAGCCCCAGCATTTT. It is translated as CASSFLRTGLNQPQHF.

The gene calls are TRBV2 and TRBJ1-5; unclear D gene. V was shortened by 2 bases and J by 6 bases, with 14 bases between the two germline ends. The CDR3 has 15 residues. Per the germline V gene, CDR1 is SNHLY and CDR2 is FYNNEI. The chain's CDR3 is CASSEISPLGQPQHF. The DNA for the CDR3 is TGTGCCAGCAGTGAAATAAGCCCTCTCGGTCAGCCCCAGCATTTT.

The V call is TRBV5-1, the J call TRBJ2-3, with D possibly being TRBD1 (5 bases). CDR3 length equals 12 residues. V was clipped by 3 bases and J by 3 bases, with 5 bases between them. Germline loops: CDR1 SGHRS, CDR2 YFSETQ. CDR3 sequence reads: CASSSGTDTQYF. The CDR3 nucleotides are TGCGCCAGCAGCTCAGGGACAGATACGCAGTATTTT.

The chain has TRBV6-1 and TRBJ1-4; D is possibly TRBD1 (6 bases). V was clipped by 6 bases and J by 1 base, with 12 bases between them. There are 15 residues in the CDR3. Per the germline V gene, CDR1 is MNHNS and CDR2 is SASEGT. The chain's CDR3 is CASSRSTGTNEKLFF. CDR3 nucleotide sequence: TGTGCCAGCAGCCGCTCGACAGGAACTAATGAAAAACTGTTTTTT.

J is TRBJ2-6 and V is TRBV9; 8 bases are shared with TRBD1. The CDR3 has 19 amino acids. Trimming at V came to 1 base and at J to 8 bases, leaving 17 bases not matched to a gene. The germline CDR1 and CDR2 sequences are SGDLS and YYNGEE. CDR3 protein: CASSVSLTVRQGYPNVLTF. For the CDR3, the DNA is TGTGCCAGCAGCGTATCGCTTACCGTCCGACAGGGGTATCCCAACGTCCTGACTTTC. The full variable domain, with the rest looked up from reference TRBV9 and TRBJ2-6, is DSGVTQTPKHLITATGQRVTLRCSPRSGDLSVYWYQQSLDQGLQFLIQYYNGEERAKGNILERFSAQQFPDLHSELNLSSLELGDSALYFCASSVSLTVRQGYPNVLTFGAGSRLTVL.

The chain carries TRBV9 and TRBJ1-2; D is ambiguous. Germline V CDR1 and CDR2: SGDLS, YYNGEE. The CDR3 length is 15 residues. V was trimmed by 0 bases and J by 5 bases, leaving 14 bases between them. CDR3 sequence (DNA): TGTGCCAGCAGCGTAGAGGTAGTTCCGACATATGGCTACACCTTC. Protein product: CASSVEVVPTYGYTF.

The chain combines TRBV4-1 with TRBJ2-1; D is perhaps TRBD1 (5 bases). V was pared by 4 bases and J by 5 bases, with 12 bases between. The germline CDR1 and CDR2 sequences are MGHRA and YSYEKL. The CDR3 sequence is 14 residues long. CDR3: CASSPWARDNEQFF. In nucleotides, the CDR3 is TGCGCCAGCAGCCCCTGGGCCAGGGACAATGAGCAGTTCTTC.

The chain has TRBV27 and TRBJ2-1, with 8 bases identical to TRBD2. J was trimmed by 2 bases and V by 7 bases; bases with no gene match: 7. The CDR3 sequence is 15 residues long. Germline V CDR1 and CDR2: MNHEY, SMNVEV (reference sequence). The CDR3: CASNLAGRTYNEQFF. CDR3 DNA: TGTGCCAGCAACTTAGCGGGAAGGACCTACAATGAGCAGTTCTTC.

The rearrangement uses TRBV12-5 and TRBJ2-5; TRBD2 agrees at 13 bases. CDR1 is LGHNT and CDR2 is FRNRAP in the germline V gene. J gave up 5 bases and V 0 bases, and 3 bases lay outside the gene matches. This CDR3 is 16 amino acids long. CDR3 residues: CASGLVTSGGGETQYF. The CDR3, as DNA: TGTGCTAGTGGTTTGGTAACTAGCGGGGGGGGTGAGACCCAGTACTTC.

V and J are TRBV6-5 and TRBJ1-1; 9 bases are a match to TRBD1. Germline V gene lookup returns CDR1 MNHEY and CDR2 SVGAGI. This CDR3 comprises 15 residues. With 10 bases clipped from V and 3 bases from J, the junction kept 12 bases outside the gene matches. The CDR3 loop is CATTRDRVRHTEAFF. The DNA of the CDR3 is TGTGCCACAACCCGGGACAGGGTTCGGCACACTGAAGCTTTCTTT.

The V gene is TRBV13, the J gene TRBJ2-3; TRBD2 aligns across 8 bases. CDR3 length: 15 residues. The V segment lost 4 bases and the J segment 3 bases; nucleotides outside the gene matches: 6. Germline CDR1 and CDR2: PRHDT and FYEKMQ (reference sequence). The CDR3 DNA reads TGTGCCAGCAGCTCCTTGCGGGGGGTAACAGATACGCAGTATTTT. This translates into CASSSLRGVTDTQYF. Based on the CDR3 plus reference TRBV13 and TRBJ2-3, the full variable domain is AAGVIQSPRHLIKEKRETATLKCYPIPRHDTVYWYQQGPGQDPQFLISFYEKMQSDKGSIPDRFSAQQFSDYHSELNMSSLELGDSALYFCASSSLRGVTDTQYFGPGTRLTVL.

This chain's CDR3 is CASSETNRGLAKNIQYF. CDR3 sequence (DNA): TGTGCCAGCAGTGAAACCAACAGGGGACTAGCCAAAAACATTCAGTACTTC. V is TRBV6-4 and J is TRBJ2-4, with a weak D call TRBD1 (7 bases). Germline CDR1 MRHNA, CDR2 SNTAGT. V was cut by 3 bases and J by 0 bases, with 15 bases left in between. The CDR3 runs 17 residues.

With regard to this clone: The same CDR3 is also encoded by other DNA sequences in this sample. The V and J genes are TRBV7-3 and TRBJ2-5; 7 bases fit TRBD1. Losses at the gene ends were 5 bases for V and 1 base for J; bases not matched to a gene: 1. From germline, CDR1 is SGHTA and CDR2 FQGTGA. This CDR3 contains 13 residues. CDR3 DNA: TGTGCCAGCAGCCGGGACAGCCAAGAGACCCAGTACTTC. Translating it yields CASSRDSQETQYF.

The chain couples TRBV5-1 to TRBJ2-3; 7 positions match TRBD1. Germline CDR1 is SGHRS and CDR2 is YFSETQ. The trim removed 3 bases at V and 4 bases at J, leaving 8 bases unmatched. This CDR3 contains 15 residues. The CDR3 spells CASSSVGQSSDTQYF. The CDR3 DNA sequence: TGCGCCAGCAGCTCGGTGGGACAGTCCTCAGATACGCAGTATTTT.

The chain is built from TRBV5-1 and TRBJ1-2; no reliable D call. This CDR3 has 17 residues. In germline, CDR1 is SGHRS, CDR2 YFSETQ. The V end was cut by 0 bases, the J end by 1 base, with 16 bases between. CDR3 protein: CASSLDTRPSLNYGYTF. CDR3 sequence (DNA): TGCGCCAGCAGCTTGGATACCAGGCCTAGCCTTAACTATGGCTACACCTTC. Full variable domain (remainder filled in from reference TRBV5-1 and TRBJ1-2): KAGVTQTPRYLIKTRGQQVTLSCSPISGHRSVSWYQQTPGQGLQFLFEYFSETQRNKGNFPGRFSGRQFSNSRSEMNVSTLELGDSALYLCASSLDTRPSLNYGYTFGSGTRLTVV.

This rearrangement joins TRBV7-2 to TRBJ1-2, with 9 bases identical to TRBD1. The CDR3 spans 15 residues. V was pared by 2 bases and J by 2 bases, with 3 bases of the junction left unmatched. Germline CDR1 and CDR2: SGHTA and FQGNSA. The CDR3 protein is CASSLPGQGNYGYTF. Written as DNA, the CDR3 is TGTGCCAGCAGCTTACCGGGACAGGGAAACTATGGCTACACCTTC.

The chain recombines TRBV2 with TRBJ2-1, with TRBD2 identical over 8 bases. Losses at the gene ends were 5 bases for V and 7 bases for J; bases not matched to a gene: 13. Germline V gene data show CDR1 as SNHLY and CDR2 as FYNNEI. This CDR3 region has 16 residues. The chain's CDR3 is CASSLGRGAPLNEQFF. CDR3 bases: TGTGCCAGCAGTTTGGGGCGGGGGGCCCCGTTAAATGAGCAGTTCTTC.

The chain carries TRBV5-4 and TRBJ2-7; D is uncertain. This CDR3 comprises 11 residues. Trimming took 4 bases from V and 4 from J, leaving 6 bases between them. CDR1 is SGHNT and CDR2 is YYREEE in the germline V gene (reference sequence). CDR3 protein: CASSEAYEQYF. The CDR3 DNA reads as TGTGCCAGCAGCGAAGCGTACGAGCAGTACTTC.

The chain joins TRBV29-1 to TRBJ1-1, with 8 bases lining up with TRBD1. Germline assignment: CDR1 SQVTM and CDR2 ANQGSEA. V shed 7 bases and J 3 bases; nucleotides not matched to a gene: 7. The CDR3 has 13 amino acids. The CDR3 coding sequence is TGCAGCGGCTCAGGGGGCTTGGACACTGAAGCTTTCTTT. Translation gives CSGSGGLDTEAFF. Full variable domain (remainder filled in from reference TRBV29-1 and TRBJ1-1): SAVISQKPSRDICQRGTSLTIQCQVDSQVTMMFWYRQQPGQSLTLIATANQGSEATYESGFVIDKFPISRPNLTFSTLTVSNMSPEDSSIYLCSGSGGLDTEAFFGQGTRLTVV.

This clone was detected only a few times. The genes are TRBV18 and TRBJ2-7; 14 positions agree with TRBD2. There are 15 residues in the CDR3. V was clipped by 5 bases and J by 7 bases; unmatched bases: 7. In germline, CDR1 is KGHSH, CDR2 LQKENI. The CDR3 DNA sequence: TGTGCCAGCTCATTGGGACTAGCGGGGGATCGGGAGCAGTACTTC. Its protein product is CASSLGLAGDREQYF.

This clone was recorded only once. The chain joins TRBV6-1 to TRBJ2-5, with no clear D. The V and J ends lost 11 bases and 1 base respectively, with 11 bases between them. This CDR3 is 12 amino acids long. Germline CDR1 reads MNHNS; CDR2 reads SASEGT. The CDR3 sequence is CAVGDFQETQYF. The DNA of the CDR3 is TGTGCCGTCGGAGACTTCCAAGAGACCCAGTACTTC.